The clone carrying this TCR beta chain was observed a handful of times. No antigen is known for it. The data belong to a study of T cell responses to AZD1222 COVID-19 vaccine. Study-level results: CD4 TCRs covered the whole spike, strongest at regions 160-218 and 743-854. Donors were chiefly white British, with a greater number of females, and clonal diversity was perhaps underestimated. A rise in Spike-specific TCR breadth and depth followed two AZD1222 doses. Repertoires were obtained only post-peak T cell response.

V shed 2 bases and J shed 2 bases, with 16 bases lying between them. The germline V gene encodes CDR1 SEHNR and CDR2 FQNEAQ (reference sequence). CDR3 length equals 17 residues. The method was immunoSEQ multiplex PCR; TCRdb's version includes in-frame clones alone and lacks a portion of them. The profile shows about 130,000 clones, just over 90% of them singletons. The rearrangement links TRBV7-9 to TRBJ2-1; D is perhaps TRBD1 (5 bases). This receptor was obtained from an adult who received the AZD1222 COVID-19 vaccine. The sequences come from peripheral blood, collected 28 days after the second AZD1222 dose. This CDR3 is CASSLRGARITYNEQFF. CDR3 in DNA: TGTGCCAGCAGCTTAAGGGGCGCCCGAATCACCTACAATGAGCAGTTCTTC.